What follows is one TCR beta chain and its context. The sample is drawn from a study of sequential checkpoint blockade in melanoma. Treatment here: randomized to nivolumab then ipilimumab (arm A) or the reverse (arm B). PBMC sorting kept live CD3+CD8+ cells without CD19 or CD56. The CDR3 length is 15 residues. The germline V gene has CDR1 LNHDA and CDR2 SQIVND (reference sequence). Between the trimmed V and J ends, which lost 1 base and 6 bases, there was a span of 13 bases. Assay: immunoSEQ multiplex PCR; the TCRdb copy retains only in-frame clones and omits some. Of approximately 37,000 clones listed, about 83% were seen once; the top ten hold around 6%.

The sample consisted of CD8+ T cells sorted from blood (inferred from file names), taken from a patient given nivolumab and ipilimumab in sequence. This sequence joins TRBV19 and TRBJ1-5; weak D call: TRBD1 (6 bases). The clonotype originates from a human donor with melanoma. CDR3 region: CASSIGGGGPQPQHF. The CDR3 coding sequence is TGTGCCAGTAGTATAGGAGGGGGGGGCCCTCAGCCCCAGCATTTT.